This TCR beta chain derives from a study of shared clonotypes between healthy human individuals. Study-level background: CD4 naive and CD4 memory each took three plates per donor, while CD8 naive took two and CD8 memory one.

Study results and limitations: Sampling involved blood alone; tissue repertoires likely differ.

Of note for this clone: The antigen remains unidentified.

Each PCR replicate from the sorted subsets contained roughly 210 ng DNA, which is about 31,000 T cell genomes. As handled by the study authors: Filtering differed for immunoSEQ, which gave only junction sequences without quality scores. Only in-frame clones appear in the TCRdb table, and some are missing; sequencing was by immunoSEQ multiplex PCR. The DNA was the basis for D and trimming; V, J and clone size are from that table. This table holds 1.6 million or so clones, roughly 98.5% found once. This CDR3 region has 13 residues. V gave up 6 bases and J gave up 3 bases, with 12 bases separating them. Looked up from germline, CDR1 is SGHTA and CDR2 is FQGNSA.

This sequence joins TRBV7-2 and TRBJ2-7; D is ambiguous. The TCR originated in a man aged 25 to 40 in good health. Sequencing was done on a sample of naive CD4+ T cells sorted from blood. Noted subset: CD45RA+ positively selected. This CDR3 reads CASSWNPDYEQYF. The CDR3 nucleotides read TGTGCCAGCAGTTGGAACCCAGACTACGAGCAGTACTTC.